The 31 T cell receptor beta chains below all came from one sample that was sequenced in a study of T-cell reconstitution after alpha-beta-depleted transplantation in children. Unique molecular identifiers tagged the TCRbeta library. TCRdb independently ran MiXCR on the PCR reads; one entry per CDR3 protein. The sample gives 490,000 or so distinct CDR3 sequences, about 10% of which show up once; 2% to 2.5% is in the top ten. The source material was PBMCs, sampled before TCRalphabeta/CD19-depleted stem cell transplant. These receptors originate from a child younger than 10 with inherited bone marrow failure, due to receive a stem cell transplant.

This clonotype has at least ten counts. This chain uses TRBV20-1 with TRBJ1-1; no reliable D call. Trimming took 6 bases from V and 0 from J, leaving 14 bases between them. This CDR3 region has 14 residues. Germline loops: CDR1 DFQATT, CDR2 SNEGSKA (reference sequence). CDR3 loop: CSAPPRPLNTEAFF. The CDR3 DNA reads TGCAGTGCCCCCCCCAGGCCGCTGAACACTGAAGCTTTCTTT.

This clonotype was counted at least ten times. This sequence joins TRBV12-3 or TRBV12-4 and TRBJ1-4; D not resolved. Between the trimmed V and J ends, which lost 5 bases and 8 bases, there was a span of 9 bases. The CDR3 has 12 amino acids. DNA for the CDR3: TGTGCCAGCAGTCCCCTGGGGGAAAAACTGTTTTTT. As protein: CASSPLGEKLFF.

This clonotype was recorded a few times. The rearrangement joins TRBV20-1 to TRBJ2-7, with 13 bases identical to TRBD2. The V gene's germline CDR1 is DFQATT and CDR2 SNEGSKA (reference sequence). The CDR3 is 15 residues long. J gave up 4 bases and V 6 bases, and 9 bases lay outside the gene matches. The CDR3 reads CSADRTSGSLYEQYF. In DNA form, the CDR3 reads TGCAGTGCAGATCGGACTAGCGGGAGTCTTTACGAGCAGTACTTC.

This clonotype was seen many times. The chain joins TRBV6-1 to TRBJ2-2; no definite D call. V was cut by 8 bases and J by 3 bases, with 13 bases left in between. There are 14 residues in the CDR3. From germline, CDR1 is MNHNS and CDR2 SASEGT. CDR3 sequence (DNA): TGTGCCAGCGAGCCCGGCCGTGACACCGGGGAGCTGTTTTTT. This codes for CASEPGRDTGELFF.

The table lists this clonotype with many counts. This chain joins TRBV9 and TRBJ2-7; 9 positions agree with TRBD2. The germline CDR1 and CDR2 sequences are SGDLS and YYNGEE. The trim removed 0 bases at V and 3 bases at J, leaving 10 bases unmatched. The CDR3 is 17 residues long. The chain's CDR3 is CASSVGFGLAGVYEQYF. CDR3 nucleotide sequence: TGTGCCAGCAGCGTAGGGTTCGGGTTAGCGGGAGTCTACGAGCAGTACTTC.

This clonotype occurred a few times. The gene calls are TRBV11-1 and TRBJ2-1; D may be TRBD2 (6 bases). Germline V gives CDR1 SGHAT, CDR2 FQDESV (reference sequence). Trimming left V 2 bases short and J 0 bases short, with 17 bases between. The CDR3 sequence is 18 residues long. The CDR3 DNA sequence: TGTGCCAGCAGCTTAAGTGGGCTAGCGAGTTTCTCCTACAATGAGCAGTTCTTC. This codes for CASSLSGLASFSYNEQFF.

This clonotype has only a few counts. V and J are TRBV7-8 and TRBJ2-7, with TRBD1 matching 10 bases. The V and J ends lost 5 bases and 2 bases, in that order; junction bases with no gene match: 6. Germline V gene sequence: CDR1 SGHVS, CDR2 FQNEAQ. The CDR3 length is 15 residues. CDR3 protein: CASSPTGGGTYEQYF. The CDR3 DNA reads TGTGCCAGCAGCCCGACAGGGGGCGGAACCTACGAGCAGTACTTC.

In its sample, this clonotype was seen many times. The J gene is TRBJ2-5, the V gene TRBV27, with 15 positions matching TRBD2. The CDR3 runs to 17 residues. V was clipped by 5 bases and J by 2 bases; unmatched bases: 6. Germline values: CDR1 MNHEY, CDR2 SMNVEV (reference sequence). The CDR3 loop is CASSPGTSGRRQETQYF. CDR3 nucleotides: TGTGCCAGCAGTCCCGGGACTAGCGGGAGGAGGCAAGAGACCCAGTACTTC.

This clonotype turned up a few times. V and J are TRBV3-1 and TRBJ1-2, with 7 nucleotides matching TRBD1. V lost 0 bases to trimming and J lost 4 bases; unmatched junction nucleotides: 5. The CDR3 is made up of 15 amino acids. Germline assignment: CDR1 LGHDT and CDR2 YNNKEL (reference sequence). CDR3 sequence (DNA): TGTGCCAGCAGCCAAGACAGGGGGGTCCTCTATGGCTACACCTTC. It is translated as CASSQDRGVLYGYTF.

The gene calls are TRBV19 and TRBJ1-1, with TRBD1 matching over 11 bases. Germline assignment: CDR1 LNHDA and CDR2 SQIVND (reference sequence). J lost 7 bases, V lost 6 bases, and 4 bases had no gene match. This CDR3 contains 13 residues. The CDR3 here is CASSRTGGGEAFF. For the CDR3, the DNA is TGTGCCAGTAGCCGGACAGGGGGCGGTGAAGCTTTCTTT.

This clonotype appeared a few times. The chain recombines TRBV23-1 with TRBJ2-3; perhaps D is TRBD1 or TRBD2 (6 bases each). TRBV23-1 is assigned to the ORF class and has an uncertain function. V dropped 6 bases and J dropped 0 bases, with 25 bases sitting between them. The CDR3 is 19 amino acids. This CDR3 reads CASSHRGTGGVPSTDTQYF. Written as DNA, the CDR3 is TGCGCCAGCAGCCATAGGGGGACCGGAGGGGTTCCTAGCACAGATACGCAGTATTTT.

The V and J genes are TRBV11-3 and TRBJ2-1; D gene uncertain. CDR3 length: 14 residues. Germline V gene lookup returns CDR1 SGHNT and CDR2 YENEEA. V dropped 1 base and J dropped 9 bases, with 13 bases sitting between them. CDR3 DNA: TGTGCCAGCAGCTTAGTCAGCGAAATCCCTGAGCAGTTCTTC. Amino acids: CASSLVSEIPEQFF.

The chain links TRBV19 to TRBJ2-7; D is uncertain. Germline lookup yields CDR1 LNHDA and CDR2 SQIVND (reference sequence). The V and J ends lost 5 bases and 5 bases respectively, with 10 bases between them. This CDR3 spans 12 amino acids. CDR3 protein: CASSSYNHEQYF. The CDR3 region has the DNA TGTGCCAGTAGTTCCTATAACCACGAGCAGTACTTC.

This clonotype was detected only a few times. The rearrangement uses TRBV6-2 or TRBV6-3 and TRBJ2-1, with a possible D match to TRBD1 (5 bases). In germline, CDR1 is MNHEY, CDR2 SVGEGT. With 2 bases removed from V and 5 bases from J, the gap between germline ends came to 10 bases. The CDR3 has 14 residues. The CDR3 reads CASSYVMTDNEQFF. The CDR3 DNA reads as TGTGCCAGCAGTTACGTAATGACAGACAATGAGCAGTTCTTC.

Ten or more counts support this clonotype. The rearrangement links TRBV7-2 to TRBJ2-3; D is perhaps TRBD1 or TRBD2 (5 bases each). This CDR3 is 16 amino acids long. The germline V gene has CDR1 SGHTA and CDR2 FQGNSA. V lost 0 bases to trimming and J lost 7 bases, with 17 bases between them. The CDR3 protein is CASSLAGAGWENTQYF. CDR3 in DNA: TGTGCCAGCAGCTTAGCAGGGGCTGGATGGGAGAATACGCAGTATTTT.

This clonotype was counted at least ten times. The chain joins TRBV20-1 to TRBJ2-2, with 8 bases identical to TRBD1. The CDR3 length is 13 residues. Germline V gene data show CDR1 as DFQATT and CDR2 as SNEGSKA (reference sequence). Trimming took 0 bases from V and 7 from J; bases not matched to a gene: 1. CDR3 nucleotide sequence: TGCAGTGCTAGAGAGGGACAGGTCGGGGAGCTGTTTTTT. Translation: CSAREGQVGELFF.

This clonotype showed up just a few times. The chain carries TRBV11-2 and TRBJ2-1, with 8 bases matching TRBD2. The ends lost 3 bases at V and 4 bases at J; junction bases unmatched: 11. CDR3 length: 17 amino acids. Germline lookup yields CDR1 SGHAT and CDR2 FQNNGV. CDR3 loop: CASSLFFGGAEYNEQFF. CDR3 nucleotide sequence: TGTGCCAGCAGCTTGTTTTTCGGGGGGGCGGAATACAATGAGCAGTTCTTC.

This clonotype was recorded at least ten times. This chain uses TRBV7-6 with TRBJ2-2, with TRBD1 matching over 7 bases. The ends lost 4 bases at V and 1 base at J; junction bases unmatched: 3. Germline loops: CDR1 SGHVS, CDR2 FNYEAQ. CDR3 length equals 15 residues. CDR3 sequence: CASSSYRGNTGELFF. DNA of the CDR3: TGTGCCAGCAGCTCGTACAGGGGGAACACCGGGGAGCTGTTTTTT.

This clonotype has a handful of counts. This sequence joins TRBV18 and TRBJ2-5; D may be TRBD1 (6 bases). The V gene lost 2 bases and the J gene lost 4 bases, with 8 bases spanning the gap. The CDR3 is 13 amino acids. Germline-derived CDR1 and CDR2 are KGHSH and LQKENI. The CDR3 nucleotides are TGTGCCAGCTCACCAAGGGGGATAGAGACCCAGTACTTC. Protein sequence: CASSPRGIETQYF. Based on the CDR3 plus reference TRBV18 and TRBJ2-5, the full variable domain is NAGVMQNPRHLVRRRGQEARLRCSPMKGHSHVYWYRQLPEEGLKFMVYLQKENIIDESGMPKERFSAEFPKEGPSILRIQQVVRGDSAAYFCASSPRGIETQYFGPGTRLLVL.

Ten or more counts support this clonotype. The chain has TRBV6-5 and TRBJ2-3; 12 bases agree with TRBD2. V trimming: 0 bases; J trimming: 8 bases; junction bases outside the gene matches: 9. The CDR3 spans 17 residues. Germline V gene data show CDR1 as MNHEY and CDR2 as SVGAGI. The CDR3 sequence: CASSYSILAGGRGTQYF. CDR3 DNA: TGTGCCAGCAGTTACTCGATTCTAGCGGGAGGGCGTGGTACGCAGTATTTT.

This clonotype was detected many times. The chain combines TRBV7-9 with TRBJ2-1; weak D call: TRBD2 (5 bases). CDR1 is SEHNR, CDR2 FQNEAQ, per germline (reference sequence). Trimming removed 1 base from V and 10 bases from J, with 11 bases in between. The CDR3 runs 13 residues. CDR3 coding DNA: TGTGCCAGCAGCTTAGAGGTGGGAGTGGAGCAGTTCTTC. This sequence encodes CASSLEVGVEQFF.

This clonotype was seen ten or more times. V usage is TRBV20-1 and J usage is TRBJ2-5; 11 bases agree with TRBD2. This CDR3 is built from 15 residues. V lost 0 bases to trimming and J lost 3 bases; unmatched junction nucleotides: 3. Per the germline V gene, CDR1 is DFQATT and CDR2 is SNEGSKA (reference sequence). CDR3 in amino acids: CSARDGTSGEETQYF. The CDR3 DNA follows: TGCAGTGCTAGAGATGGGACTAGCGGAGAAGAGACCCAGTACTTC.

V usage is TRBV28 and J usage is TRBJ2-7; TRBD1 agrees at 10 bases. CDR1 is MDHEN, CDR2 SYDVKM, per germline. Unmatched junction bases numbered 9, after V lost 4 bases and J lost 9 bases. The CDR3 runs to 14 residues. Here the CDR3 reads CASSSPGQGPPQYF. The CDR3 nucleotides read TGTGCCAGCAGTTCACCGGGACAGGGGCCCCCGCAGTACTTC.

This clonotype has at least ten counts. The V gene is TRBV11-1, the J gene TRBJ2-2, with a weak D call TRBD2 (5 bases). This CDR3 has 18 residues. From germline, CDR1 is SGHAT and CDR2 FQDESV (reference sequence). Trimming removed 0 bases from V and 3 bases from J, with 17 bases in between. The CDR3 sequence: CASSLANLLAWDTGELFF. The DNA of the CDR3 is TGTGCCAGCAGCTTAGCGAATCTGCTAGCTTGGGACACCGGGGAGCTGTTTTTT.

This clonotype was found many times. The V call is TRBV4-1, the J call TRBJ1-1; D might be TRBD1 (6 bases). From germline, CDR1 is MGHRA and CDR2 YSYEKL. The V gene lost 4 bases and the J gene lost 5 bases, with 17 bases spanning the gap. The CDR3 length is 15 residues. The CDR3 region has the DNA TGCGCCAGCAGCCTTGGGGGGGCAGGCCAAACTGAAGCTTTCTTT. It codes for CASSLGGAGQTEAFF.

This clonotype was seen at least ten times. The rearrangement joins TRBV20-1 to TRBJ2-5; TRBD1 matches at 11 bases. Germline CDR1 and CDR2: DFQATT and SNEGSKA (reference sequence). With 6 bases clipped from V and 4 bases from J, the junction kept 16 bases outside the gene matches. This CDR3 is 17 amino acids long. The CDR3 protein is CSAPDRGPRTTGETQYF. In DNA, the CDR3 is TGCAGTGCCCCGGACAGGGGGCCCCGGACTACCGGAGAGACCCAGTACTTC.

This clonotype was found many times. The gene calls are TRBV20-1 and TRBJ2-3; maybe TRBD2 (5 bases). Germline CDR1 DFQATT, CDR2 SNEGSKA (reference sequence). With 0 bases removed from V and 3 bases from J, the gap between germline ends came to 10 bases. There are 14 residues in the CDR3. The CDR3 sequence is CSARDGLRTDTQYF. CDR3 nucleotides: TGCAGTGCTAGAGATGGACTCAGGACAGATACGCAGTATTTT.

This clonotype was counted ten times or more. V usage is TRBV9 and J usage is TRBJ2-1; D is ambiguous. Germline CDR1 is SGDLS and CDR2 is YYNGEE. The CDR3 length is 15 residues. Trimming stripped 0 bases from V and 2 bases from J, with 9 bases between. The CDR3 DNA is TGTGCCAGCAGCGTAGGCACCCAGGCCTACAATGAGCAGTTCTTC. It yields the protein CASSVGTQAYNEQFF.

This clonotype was detected many times. The chain employs TRBV29-1 and TRBJ2-2; 7 bases fit TRBD1. This CDR3 has 16 residues. CDR1 and CDR2 from the germline V gene are SQVTM and ANQGSEA. V was clipped by 0 bases and J by 6 bases; unmatched bases: 10. The CDR3 sequence is CSVEDDRAVLAGELFF. The CDR3 region has the DNA TGCAGCGTTGAAGATGACAGGGCGGTTTTAGCCGGGGAGCTGTTTTTT.

This clonotype was found a few times. The rearrangement links TRBV29-1 to TRBJ2-3; D not certain. CDR3 length: 11 residues. Trimming stripped 3 bases from V and 5 bases from J, with 6 bases between. Germline CDR1 reads SQVTM; CDR2 reads ANQGSEA. CDR3 in amino acids: CSVDREDTQYF. The CDR3 coding sequence is TGCAGCGTTGATAGGGAAGATACGCAGTATTTT.

Many counts were recorded for this clonotype. This CDR3 is CASSYRERPNEKLFF. The CDR3, as DNA: TGTGCCAGCAGTTACCGGGAGCGCCCTAATGAAAAACTGTTTTTT. The chain has TRBV6-5 and TRBJ1-4; D is unclear. The germline V and J ends were trimmed by 2 bases and 3 bases, with 10 bases remaining between them. The germline V gene has CDR1 MNHEY and CDR2 SVGAGI. CDR3 length: 15 residues.